A single sample gave rise to the 17 T cell receptor beta chains below, sequenced in a study of cytomegalovirus exposure and HLA in healthy donors listed by TCRdb under 2017. The library was built by means of the immunoSEQ multiplex PCR assay. For the multiplex PCR, a mixture combining 60 forward primers for TCR Vbeta segments and 13 reverse primers for TCR Jbeta segments was used. TCRdb holds this immuneACCESS table with in-frame rearrangements only. Some clones are missing; in checked studies, unresolved V genes explain under half, and the rest has no known cause. This specimen's table enumerates roughly 120,000 clones. Roughly 1% of the sample is in the top ten clones. The sample comprised PBMCs. The receptor source for this set is a man aged 18 to 30 in good health and CMV-seronegative.

The chain is built from TRBV19 and TRBJ1-5, with 9 nucleotides matching TRBD1. With 2 bases clipped from V and 6 bases from J, the junction kept 8 bases outside the gene matches. From germline, CDR1 is LNHDA and CDR2 SQIVND (reference sequence). The CDR3 is 16 residues long. The CDR3 reads CASSISWTGVGQPQHF. The CDR3 DNA reads as TGTGCCAGTAGTATATCATGGACAGGGGTCGGTCAGCCCCAGCATTTT.

This rearrangement joins TRBV9 to TRBJ1-1; 8 bases are a match to TRBD1. V gave up 5 bases and J gave up 4 bases; unmatched junction bases: 7. The germline V gene has CDR1 SGDLS and CDR2 YYNGEE. This CDR3 has 14 amino acids. DNA of the CDR3: TGTGCCAGCAGTGGACAGGGTGGGAGCACTGAAGCTTTCTTT. It yields the protein CASSGQGGSTEAFF.

CDR3 DNA: TGTGCCAGCAGTAGAGCTAACGAAGCTTTCTTT. This sequence encodes CASSRANEAFF. The chain employs TRBV7-9 and TRBJ1-1; D is undetermined. The ends were cut back, 6 bases at V and 8 bases at J, with 10 bases in the middle. There are 11 residues in the CDR3. Looked up from germline, CDR1 is SEHNR and CDR2 is FQNEAQ (reference sequence). Filled out from reference TRBV7-9 and TRBJ1-1, the complete variable domain reads DTGVSQNPRHKITKRGQNVTFRCDPISEHNRLYWYRQTLGQGPEFLTYFQNEAQLEKSRLLSDRFSAERPKGSFSTLEIQRTEQGDSAMYLCASSRANEAFFGQGTRLTVV.

CDR3: CASSLNGGRNTEAFF. The CDR3 DNA is TGTGCCAGCAGCTTAAATGGGGGCAGGAACACTGAAGCTTTCTTT. V usage is TRBV11-2 and J usage is TRBJ1-1, with a weak D call TRBD1 (6 bases). Trimming left V 2 bases short and J 1 base short, with 11 bases between. Germline CDR1 is SGHAT and CDR2 is FQNNGV. The CDR3 contains 15 residues.

The chain recombines TRBV4-1 with TRBJ1-3, with TRBD1 as a possible D gene (5 bases). V dropped 0 bases and J dropped 5 bases, with 14 bases sitting between them. This CDR3 region has 16 residues. Germline CDR1 reads MGHRA; CDR2 reads YSYEKL. The CDR3 region has the DNA TGCGCCAGCAGCCAAGAACGTCGGGGGTATCGAAACACCATATATTTT. Translating gives CASSQERRGYRNTIYF.

This chain links TRBV7-8 with TRBJ2-1, with D unresolved. The ends were cut back, 1 base at V and 0 bases at J, with 4 bases in the middle. Germline V lookup: CDR1 SGHVS, CDR2 FQNEAQ. The CDR3 runs to 14 residues. CDR3 protein: CASSLDSSYNEQFF. In nucleotides, the CDR3 is TGTGCCAGCAGCTTAGATAGCTCCTACAATGAGCAGTTCTTC.

The V gene is TRBV9, the J gene TRBJ1-1; D unclear. The V gene's germline CDR1 is SGDLS and CDR2 YYNGEE. The CDR3 totals 14 residues. Trimming left V 3 bases short and J 3 bases short, with 12 bases between. CDR3 sequence (DNA): TGTGCCAGCAGCGCCGCAGGTCTGGACACTGAAGCTTTCTTT. Translated, it gives CASSAAGLDTEAFF.

The rearrangement uses TRBV9 and TRBJ2-5; 10 positions match TRBD2. The V gene end was trimmed by 4 bases and the J gene end by 2 bases; junction bases not matched to a gene: 11. Germline-derived CDR1 and CDR2 are SGDLS and YYNGEE. The CDR3 extends over 17 amino acids. CDR3 in DNA: TGTGCCAGCAGCCCAACCCTGGCAGCGGGGGGGCAAGAGACCCAGTACTTC. Translation: CASSPTLAAGGQETQYF. The variable domain in full, with the rest retrieved from reference TRBV9 and TRBJ2-5, is DSGVTQTPKHLITATGQRVTLRCSPRSGDLSVYWYQQSLDQGLQFLIQYYNGEERAKGNILERFSAQQFPDLHSELNLSSLELGDSALYFCASSPTLAAGGQETQYFGPGTRLLVL.

The genes are TRBV2 and TRBJ1-4; 7 positions match TRBD1. Germline V CDR1 and CDR2: SNHLY, FYNNEI. This CDR3 spans 19 amino acids. V dropped 4 bases and J dropped 3; count of bases not matched to a gene: 17. CDR3 nucleotide sequence: TGTGCCAGCAGTGGTCGGATAACGACAGGGTACAGTCCTAATGAAAAACTGTTTTTT. It is translated as CASSGRITTGYSPNEKLFF.

The V and J genes are TRBV6-5 and TRBJ1-6; D possibly corresponds to TRBD1 (5 bases). CDR3 length: 14 amino acids. Germline V gene lookup returns CDR1 MNHEY and CDR2 SVGAGI. V was clipped by 6 bases and J by 5 bases, with 11 bases between them. CDR3 in amino acids: CASRTEPDNSPLHF. In nucleotides, the CDR3 is TGTGCCAGCAGGACAGAGCCTGATAATTCACCCCTCCACTTT.

J is TRBJ1-2 and V is TRBV5-5; 12 bases are a match to TRBD1. The germline V gene encodes CDR1 SGHKS and CDR2 YYEKEE (reference sequence). This CDR3 comprises 16 residues. With 3 bases clipped from V and 5 bases from J, the junction kept 8 bases outside the gene matches. The CDR3 here is CASSSLGTGGEYGYTF. CDR3 DNA: TGTGCCAGCAGCTCTCTCGGGACAGGGGGCGAATATGGCTACACCTTC.

The J gene is TRBJ1-2, the V gene TRBV9; TRBD1 might be the D (6 bases). V dropped 0 bases and J dropped 8 bases, with 8 bases sitting between them. Germline CDR1 and CDR2: SGDLS and YYNGEE. This CDR3 region has 12 residues. The CDR3 coding sequence is TGTGCCAGCAGCGTAGTAGGGGGAGGCTACACCTTC. This translates into CASSVVGGGYTF.

The chain is built from TRBV29-1 and TRBJ2-5; unclear D gene. CDR1 and CDR2 from the germline V gene are SQVTM and ANQGSEA. The CDR3 contains 9 residues. The CDR3 DNA reads TGCAGGAGAGATGGGACCCAGTACTTC. Residues: CRRDGTQYF.

V and J are TRBV19 and TRBJ2-5, with 10 bases lining up with TRBD2. The germline V gene encodes CDR1 LNHDA and CDR2 SQIVND (reference sequence). CDR3 size: 14 residues. The J segment lost 5 bases and the V segment lost 10 bases, leaving 10 bases of the junction unmatched. The CDR3 DNA reads as TGTGCCACATCGACTAGCGGGCTGATGGAGACCCAGTACTTC. This gives the protein CATSTSGLMETQYF.

The chain couples TRBV4-1 to TRBJ1-1; D perhaps matches TRBD1 (5 bases). The V end was cut by 0 bases, the J end by 7 bases, with 12 bases between. The germline V gene has CDR1 MGHRA and CDR2 YSYEKL. This CDR3 is built from 14 residues. The CDR3 nucleotides are TGCGCCAGCAGCCAAGATGGGACTAGGGGTGAAGCTTTCTTT. Translating gives CASSQDGTRGEAFF.

The genes are TRBV7-8 and TRBJ1-5, with TRBD1 identical over 9 bases. CDR3 size: 15 residues. The germline V gene has CDR1 SGHVS and CDR2 FQNEAQ. V lost 5 bases to trimming and J lost 2 bases; unmatched junction nucleotides: 4. The CDR3 nucleotides are TGTGCCAGCAGCGAAACAGGGGGCGGCAATCAGCCCCAGCATTTT. Protein product: CASSETGGGNQPQHF.

This chain uses TRBV7-9 with TRBJ1-2; D gene uncertain. Trimming removed 6 bases at V and 4 bases at J, with 15 bases between. The germline CDR1 and CDR2 sequences are SEHNR and FQNEAQ (reference sequence). CDR3 length: 14 amino acids. The CDR3 sequence: CASSQTGGGYGYTF. CDR3 DNA: TGTGCCAGCAGTCAAACCGGAGGCGGCTATGGCTACACCTTC.